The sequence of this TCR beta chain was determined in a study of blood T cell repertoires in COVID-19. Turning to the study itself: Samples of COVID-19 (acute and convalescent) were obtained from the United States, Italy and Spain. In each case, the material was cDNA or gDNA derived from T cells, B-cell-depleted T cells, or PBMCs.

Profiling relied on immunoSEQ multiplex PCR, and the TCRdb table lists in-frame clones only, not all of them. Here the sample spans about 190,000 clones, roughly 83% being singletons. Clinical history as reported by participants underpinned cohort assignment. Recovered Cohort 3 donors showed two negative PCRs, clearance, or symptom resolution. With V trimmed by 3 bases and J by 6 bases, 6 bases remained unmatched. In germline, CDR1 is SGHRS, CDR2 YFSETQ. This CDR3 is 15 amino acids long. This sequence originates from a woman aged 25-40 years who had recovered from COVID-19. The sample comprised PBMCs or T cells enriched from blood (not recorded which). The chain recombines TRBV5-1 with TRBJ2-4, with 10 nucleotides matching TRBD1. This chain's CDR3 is CASSSDRGLRNIQYF. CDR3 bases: TGCGCCAGCAGCTCTGACAGGGGGCTGAGAAACATTCAGTACTTC.